The source of this T cell receptor (beta chain) is a study of OX40 agonist ivuxolimab in advanced cancers. Study information: Checkpoint inhibitors had been given previously to 35% to 50% of patients.

Concerning this clone itself: Its antigen remains unidentified.

The junction had 6 bases not matched to a gene; V was cut back by 3 bases and J by 7 bases. The CDR3 sequence is 14 residues long. Germline V lookup: CDR1 SGHVS, CDR2 FQNEAQ. Data came from immunoSEQ multiplex PCR; TCRdb stores just in-frame clones and leaves some out. The top ten hold about a quarter of the sample, which has tens of thousands of clones, 75% to 85% seen once. Regarding the study as a whole: The study found that CD8+ T cells averaged more expanded clones than CD4+.

This sequence originates from an adult with an advanced solid tumor such as melanoma, head and neck, liver or kidney cancer. The source was CD4+ or CD8+ T cells sorted from blood, collected in a trial of the OX40 agonist ivuxolimab. V and J are TRBV7-8 and TRBJ2-7; TRBD1 matches at 10 bases. CDR3 loop: CASSFGTGAREQYF. CDR3 bases: TGTGCCAGCAGCTTCGGGACAGGGGCACGGGAGCAGTACTTC.